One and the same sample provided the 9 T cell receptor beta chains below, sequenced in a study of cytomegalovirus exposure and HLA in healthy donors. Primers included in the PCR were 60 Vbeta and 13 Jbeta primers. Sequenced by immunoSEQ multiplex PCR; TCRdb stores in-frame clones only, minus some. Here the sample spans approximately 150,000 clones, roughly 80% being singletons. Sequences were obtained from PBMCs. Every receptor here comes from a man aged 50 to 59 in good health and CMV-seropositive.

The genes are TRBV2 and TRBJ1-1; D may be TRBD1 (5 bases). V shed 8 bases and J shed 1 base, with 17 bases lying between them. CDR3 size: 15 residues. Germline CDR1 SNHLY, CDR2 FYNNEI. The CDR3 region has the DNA TGTGCCAGCCCACAAGGGGCAGGGAAGAACACTGAAGCTTTCTTT. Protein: CASPQGAGKNTEAFF.

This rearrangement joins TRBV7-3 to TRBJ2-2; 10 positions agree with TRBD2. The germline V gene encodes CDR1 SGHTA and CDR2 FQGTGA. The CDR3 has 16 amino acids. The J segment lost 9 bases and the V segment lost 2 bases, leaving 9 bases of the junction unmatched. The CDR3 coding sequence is TGTGCCAGCAGCTTATTGACTAGCGGGCCGTCACGGGAGCTGTTTTTT. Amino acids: CASSLLTSGPSRELFF.

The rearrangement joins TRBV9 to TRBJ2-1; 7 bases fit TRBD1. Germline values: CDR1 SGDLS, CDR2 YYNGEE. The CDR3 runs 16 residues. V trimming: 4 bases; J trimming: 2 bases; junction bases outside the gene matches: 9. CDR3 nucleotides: TGTGCCAGCAGCCCCCGACAGGGCAACCCCTACAATGAGCAGTTCTTC. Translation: CASSPRQGNPYNEQFF.

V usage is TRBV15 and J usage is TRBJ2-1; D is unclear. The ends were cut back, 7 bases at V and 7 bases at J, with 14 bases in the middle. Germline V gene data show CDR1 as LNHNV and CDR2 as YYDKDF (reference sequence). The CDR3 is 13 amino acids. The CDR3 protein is CATNGPQSNEQFF. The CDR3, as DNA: TGTGCCACCAATGGGCCGCAGAGTAATGAGCAGTTCTTC.

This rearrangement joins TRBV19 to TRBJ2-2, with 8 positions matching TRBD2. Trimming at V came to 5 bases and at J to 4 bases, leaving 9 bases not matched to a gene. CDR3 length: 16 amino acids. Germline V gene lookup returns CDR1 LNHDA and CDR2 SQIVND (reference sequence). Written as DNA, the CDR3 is TGTGCCAGTAGTCGAATCGGGGGGGCGGGCACCGGGGAGCTGTTTTTT. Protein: CASSRIGGAGTGELFF.

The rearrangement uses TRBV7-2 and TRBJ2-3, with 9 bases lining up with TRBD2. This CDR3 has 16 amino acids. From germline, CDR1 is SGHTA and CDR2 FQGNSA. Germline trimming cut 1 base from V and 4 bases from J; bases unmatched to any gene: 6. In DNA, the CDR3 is TGTGCCAGCAGCTTAGTCGGCGGGGGGGCTGCAGATACGCAGTATTTT. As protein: CASSLVGGGAADTQYF.

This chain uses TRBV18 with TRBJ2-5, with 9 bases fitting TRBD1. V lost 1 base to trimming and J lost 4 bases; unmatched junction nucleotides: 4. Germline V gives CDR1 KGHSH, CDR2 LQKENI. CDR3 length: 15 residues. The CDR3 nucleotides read TGTGCCAGCTCACCACGACAACAGGGGGCAGAGACCCAGTACTTC. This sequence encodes CASSPRQQGAETQYF. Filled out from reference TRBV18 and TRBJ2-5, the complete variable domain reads NAGVMQNPRHLVRRRGQEARLRCSPMKGHSHVYWYRQLPEEGLKFMVYLQKENIIDESGMPKERFSAEFPKEGPSILRIQQVVRGDSAAYFCASSPRQQGAETQYFGPGTRLLVL.

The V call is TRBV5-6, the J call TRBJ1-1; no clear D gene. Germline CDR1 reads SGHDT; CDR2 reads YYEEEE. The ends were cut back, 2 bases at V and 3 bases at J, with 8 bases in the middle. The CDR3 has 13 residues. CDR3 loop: CASSFKTYTEAFF. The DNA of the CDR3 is TGTGCCAGCAGCTTTAAGACATACACTGAAGCTTTCTTT.

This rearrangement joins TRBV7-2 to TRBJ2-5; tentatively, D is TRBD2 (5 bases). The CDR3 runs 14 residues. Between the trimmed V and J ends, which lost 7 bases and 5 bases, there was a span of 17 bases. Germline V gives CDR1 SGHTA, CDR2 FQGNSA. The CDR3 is CASTQTRVFETQYF. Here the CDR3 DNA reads TGTGCCAGCACCCAAACGCGGGTCTTTGAGACCCAGTACTTC. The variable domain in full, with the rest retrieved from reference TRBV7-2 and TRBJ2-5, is GAGVSQSPSNKVTEKGKDVELRCDPISGHTALYWYRQSLGQGLEFLIYFQGNSAPDKSGLPSDRFSAERTGGSVSTLTIQRTQQEDSAVYLCASTQTRVFETQYFGPGTRLLVL.